A selection of T cell receptor beta chains follows, all from one sample in a study of cytomegalovirus exposure and HLA in healthy donors. TCRdb's copy holds only in-frame clones and misses some; the assay was immunoSEQ multiplex PCR. The table shows 120,000 to 150,000 clones, with roughly 83% occurring only once. Sequenced: PBMCs. These receptor sequences come from a female donor in good health and CMV-seronegative. CDR3s include the opening cysteine and the closing phenylalanine or tryptophan. The D gene is left open where the match is weak. Not all rows give a size; the values are once, few, many and, for expanded clones, a class.

d_gene: .
abundance: .
j_gene: TRBJ1-6
v_gene: TRBV11-2
CDR3aa: CASSLETSYNSPLHF
CDR3nt: TGTGCCAGCAGCTTAGAGACAAGTTACAATTCACCCCTCCACTTT

d_gene: .
abundance: .
j_gene: TRBJ2-5
v_gene: TRBV29-1
CDR3aa: CSVLQVSQETQYF
CDR3nt: TGCAGCGTCTTACAGGTTAGCCAAGAGACCCAGTACTTC

d_gene: .
abundance: once
j_gene: TRBJ1-1
v_gene: TRBV6-5
CDR3aa: CASCYRKNTEAFF
CDR3nt: TGTGCCAGCTGCTACAGGAAGAACACTGAAGCTTTCTTT

d_gene: TRBD1
abundance: .
j_gene: TRBJ2-5
v_gene: TRBV18
CDR3aa: CASSPGQQETQYF
CDR3nt: TGTGCCAGCTCACCGGGACAGCAAGAGACCCAGTACTTC

d_gene: .
abundance: .
j_gene: TRBJ1-2
v_gene: TRBV6-5
CDR3aa: CASSLQGVYGYTF
CDR3nt: TGTGCCAGCAGTTTACAGGGTGTCTATGGCTACACCTTC

d_gene: TRBD1
abundance: once
j_gene: TRBJ2-1
v_gene: TRBV27
CDR3aa: CASSLGTGRDEQFF
CDR3nt: TGTGCCAGCAGTTTAGGGACAGGCCGGGATGAGCAGTTCTTC

d_gene: .
abundance: once
j_gene: TRBJ2-5
v_gene: TRBV18
CDR3aa: CASSPRPTGKETQYF
CDR3nt: TGTGCCAGCTCACCACGTCCGACAGGCAAAGAGACCCAGTACTTC

d_gene: TRBD2
abundance: .
j_gene: TRBJ2-1
v_gene: TRBV27
CDR3aa: CASRRDTSARSFEQFF
CDR3nt: TGTGCCAGTCGTCGGGATACTAGCGCCCGTTCCTTTGAGCAGTTCTTC

d_gene: TRBD1
abundance: .
j_gene: TRBJ2-7
v_gene: TRBV5-1
CDR3aa: CASSRLGQGADHEQYF
CDR3nt: TGCGCCAGCAGCCGACTTGGACAGGGGGCGGACCACGAGCAGTACTTC

d_gene: TRBD2
abundance: .
j_gene: TRBJ2-5
v_gene: TRBV2
CDR3aa: CASTRSAGGRETQYF
CDR3nt: TGTGCCAGCACCCGCTCGGCGGGGGGGCGGGAGACCCAGTACTTC

d_gene: .
abundance: once
j_gene: TRBJ2-7
v_gene: TRBV11-3
CDR3aa: CASSPLGLQSSYEQYF
CDR3nt: TGTGCCAGCAGCCCCCTGGGACTCCAGAGCTCCTACGAGCAGTACTTC

d_gene: .
abundance: few
j_gene: TRBJ2-6
v_gene: TRBV5-4
CDR3aa: CASSLVVTGANVLTF
CDR3nt: TGTGCCAGCAGCTTGGTAGTGACTGGGGCCAACGTCCTGACTTTC

d_gene: .
abundance: .
j_gene: TRBJ2-1
v_gene: TRBV6-5
CDR3aa: CASSYLGSEQFF
CDR3nt: TGTGCCAGCAGTTACCTCGGGAGTGAGCAGTTCTTC

d_gene: .
abundance: .
j_gene: TRBJ1-4
v_gene: TRBV7-9
CDR3aa: CASSLSSGYEKLFF
CDR3nt: TGTGCCAGCAGCTTATCGTCCGGGTATGAAAAACTGTTTTTT

d_gene: TRBD1
abundance: once
j_gene: TRBJ2-2
v_gene: TRBV9
CDR3aa: CASSATGTANTGELFF
CDR3nt: TGTGCCAGCAGCGCTACCGGGACAGCTAACACCGGGGAGCTGTTTTTT

d_gene: TRBD1
abundance: .
j_gene: TRBJ2-7
v_gene: TRBV18
CDR3aa: CASSQGQVSYEQYF
CDR3nt: TGTGCCAGCTCACAGGGACAGGTCTCCTACGAGCAGTACTTC

d_gene: TRBD1
abundance: .
j_gene: TRBJ1-2
v_gene: TRBV27
CDR3aa: CASSWDRGYGYTF
CDR3nt: TGTGCCAGCAGCTGGGACAGGGGGTATGGCTACACCTTC

d_gene: .
abundance: .
j_gene: TRBJ2-5
v_gene: TRBV27
CDR3aa: CASSSSKGFSLGAQYF
CDR3nt: TGTGCCAGCAGTTCCTCTAAGGGGTTCAGTCTAGGGGCCCAGTACTTC

d_gene: TRBD2
abundance: .
j_gene: TRBJ2-7
v_gene: TRBV4-1
CDR3aa: CASSGRLAGGSEQYF
CDR3nt: TGCGCCAGCAGCGGGAGACTAGCGGGAGGGAGCGAGCAGTACTTC

d_gene: TRBD1
abundance: .
j_gene: TRBJ1-4
v_gene: TRBV28
CDR3aa: CASEGTVLPKLFF
CDR3nt: TGTGCCAGCGAGGGGACAGTGCTGCCAAAACTGTTTTTT

d_gene: .
abundance: .
j_gene: TRBJ2-7
v_gene: TRBV1
CDR3aa: CTSSQGSSAGSYEQYF
CDR3nt: TGCACCAGCAGCCAAGGGTCCTCAGCGGGGTCCTACGAGCAGTACTTC

d_gene: TRBD2
abundance: .
j_gene: TRBJ2-1
v_gene: TRBV7-6
CDR3aa: CASSLVRGTSYNEQFF
CDR3nt: TGTGCCAGCAGCTTAGTGCGGGGGACTTCCTACAATGAGCAGTTCTTC

d_gene: TRBD1
abundance: .
j_gene: TRBJ1-2
v_gene: TRBV5-1
CDR3aa: CASSLGDRGLLLYGYTF
CDR3nt: TGCGCCAGCAGCTTGGGGGACAGGGGCCTACTTCTTTATGGCTACACCTTC

d_gene: TRBD1
abundance: .
j_gene: TRBJ1-6
v_gene: TRBV5-6
CDR3aa: CASSRRTGANSPLHF
CDR3nt: TGTGCCAGCAGCAGGCGGACAGGGGCCAATTCACCCCTCCACTTT

d_gene: TRBD1
abundance: .
j_gene: TRBJ1-5
v_gene: TRBV5-8
CDR3aa: CASSLADRNF
CDR3nt: TGTGCCAGCAGCCTGGCGGACAGGAATTTT

d_gene: .
abundance: .
j_gene: TRBJ2-7
v_gene: TRBV10-2
CDR3aa: CASRPTSSGEQYF
CDR3nt: TGCGCCAGCAGGCCTACTAGCTCGGGAGAGCAGTACTTC

d_gene: .
abundance: once
j_gene: TRBJ2-6
v_gene: TRBV20-1
CDR3aa: CSATGANVLTF
CDR3nt: TGCAGTGCTACAGGGGCCAACGTCCTGACTTTC

d_gene: .
abundance: .
j_gene: TRBJ2-7
v_gene: TRBV7-2
CDR3aa: CASSLGGLYYEQYF
CDR3nt: TGTGCCAGCAGCTTAGGGGGACTCTACTACGAGCAGTACTTC